The entry below describes one TCR beta chain. What it binds is unknown. This record comes from a study of cytomegalovirus exposure and HLA in healthy donors. As for the study in general: An earlier analysis identified 117 million unique TCR beta sequences in some 170 million T cells.

General study results and limits: Later work associated 16,951 TCR beta sequences with HLA alleles at 0.05 false discovery rate.

The V gene end was trimmed by 3 bases and the J gene end by 4 bases; junction bases not matched to a gene: 10. CDR1 is MNHEY, CDR2 SVGAGI, per germline. This CDR3 is 16 amino acids long. The PCR used 60 Vbeta and 13 Jbeta primers. Libraries were prepared by immunoSEQ multiplex PCR; TCRdb keeps only in-frame clonotypes and omits some of them. The specimen's table records roughly 120,000 clones. The J gene is TRBJ1-2, the V gene TRBV6-5; TRBD1 matches at 8 bases. Sequences were obtained from PBMCs. The receptor's source is a young man in good health and CMV-seronegative. CDR3 residues: CASSYSGQGRFYGYTF. The CDR3 coding sequence is TGTGCCAGCAGTTATAGCGGACAGGGAAGGTTCTATGGCTACACCTTC.